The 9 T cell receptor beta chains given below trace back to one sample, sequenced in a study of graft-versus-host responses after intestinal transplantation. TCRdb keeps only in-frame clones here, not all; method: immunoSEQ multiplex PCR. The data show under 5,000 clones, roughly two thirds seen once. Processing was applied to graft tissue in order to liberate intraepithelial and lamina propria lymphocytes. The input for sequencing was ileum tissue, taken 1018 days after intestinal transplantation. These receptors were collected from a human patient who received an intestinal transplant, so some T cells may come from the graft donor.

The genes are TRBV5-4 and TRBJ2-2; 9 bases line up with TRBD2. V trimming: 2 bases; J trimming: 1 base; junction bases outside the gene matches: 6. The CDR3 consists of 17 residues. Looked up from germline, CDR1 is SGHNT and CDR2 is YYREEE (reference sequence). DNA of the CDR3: TGTGCCAGCAGCTTTAAGAATAGCGGGGGGAACACCGGGGAGCTGTTTTTT. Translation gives CASSFKNSGGNTGELFF.

The CDR3 is CASSMTRLSSYNEQFF. The CDR3 nucleotides read TGTGCCAGTAGTATGACCAGGTTGAGCTCCTACAATGAGCAGTTCTTC. The gene calls are TRBV19 and TRBJ2-1; D is undetermined. The germline CDR1 and CDR2 sequences are LNHDA and SQIVND (reference sequence). This CDR3 region has 16 residues. V lost 3 bases to trimming and J lost 0 bases, with 12 bases between them.

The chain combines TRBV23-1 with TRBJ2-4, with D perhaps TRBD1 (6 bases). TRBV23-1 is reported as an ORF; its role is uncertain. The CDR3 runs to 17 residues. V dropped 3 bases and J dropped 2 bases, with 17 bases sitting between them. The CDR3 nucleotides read TGCGCCAGCAGTCACGTAGACAGGTTGAGGTCCAAAAACATTCAGTACTTC. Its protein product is CASSHVDRLRSKNIQYF.

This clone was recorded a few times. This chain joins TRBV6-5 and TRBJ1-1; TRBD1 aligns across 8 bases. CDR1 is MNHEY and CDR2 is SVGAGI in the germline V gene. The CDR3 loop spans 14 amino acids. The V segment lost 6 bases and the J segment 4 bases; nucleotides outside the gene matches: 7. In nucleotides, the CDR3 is TGTGCCAGCAGAAACCCAGGGGGCACCACTGAAGCTTTCTTT. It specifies CASRNPGGTTEAFF.

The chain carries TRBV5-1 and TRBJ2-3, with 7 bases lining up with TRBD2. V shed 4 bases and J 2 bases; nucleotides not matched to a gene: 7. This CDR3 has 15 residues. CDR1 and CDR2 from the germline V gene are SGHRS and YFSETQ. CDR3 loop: CASSADGGVTDTQYF. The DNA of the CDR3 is TGCGCCAGCAGCGCAGATGGGGGGGTCACAGATACGCAGTATTTT.

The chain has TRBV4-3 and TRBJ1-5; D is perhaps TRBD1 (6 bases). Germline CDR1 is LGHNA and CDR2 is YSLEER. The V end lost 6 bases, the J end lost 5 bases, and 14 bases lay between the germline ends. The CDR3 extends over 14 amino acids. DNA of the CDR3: TGCGCCAGCAGTGCGTACAGGGTTGATCAGCCCCAGCATTTT. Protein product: CASSAYRVDQPQHF.

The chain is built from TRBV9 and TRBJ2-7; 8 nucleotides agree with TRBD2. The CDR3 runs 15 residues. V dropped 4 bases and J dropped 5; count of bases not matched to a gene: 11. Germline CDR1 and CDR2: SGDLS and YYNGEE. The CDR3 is CASSLQGSGSNEQYF. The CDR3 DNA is TGTGCCAGCAGCTTGCAAGGGAGCGGGAGCAACGAGCAGTACTTC.

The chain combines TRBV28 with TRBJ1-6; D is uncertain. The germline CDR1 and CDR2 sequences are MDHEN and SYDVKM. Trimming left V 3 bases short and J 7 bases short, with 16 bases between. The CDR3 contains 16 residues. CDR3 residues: CASSFEVTAGNSPLHF. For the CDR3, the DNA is TGTGCCAGCAGTTTCGAGGTCACGGCAGGCAATTCACCCCTCCACTTT.

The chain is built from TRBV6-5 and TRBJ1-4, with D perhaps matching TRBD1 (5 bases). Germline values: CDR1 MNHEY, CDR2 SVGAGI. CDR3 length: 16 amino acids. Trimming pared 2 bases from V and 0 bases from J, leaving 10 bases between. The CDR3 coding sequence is TGTGCCAGCAGTTACACCGGGACGGCAACTAATGAAAAACTGTTTTTT. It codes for CASSYTGTATNEKLFF.